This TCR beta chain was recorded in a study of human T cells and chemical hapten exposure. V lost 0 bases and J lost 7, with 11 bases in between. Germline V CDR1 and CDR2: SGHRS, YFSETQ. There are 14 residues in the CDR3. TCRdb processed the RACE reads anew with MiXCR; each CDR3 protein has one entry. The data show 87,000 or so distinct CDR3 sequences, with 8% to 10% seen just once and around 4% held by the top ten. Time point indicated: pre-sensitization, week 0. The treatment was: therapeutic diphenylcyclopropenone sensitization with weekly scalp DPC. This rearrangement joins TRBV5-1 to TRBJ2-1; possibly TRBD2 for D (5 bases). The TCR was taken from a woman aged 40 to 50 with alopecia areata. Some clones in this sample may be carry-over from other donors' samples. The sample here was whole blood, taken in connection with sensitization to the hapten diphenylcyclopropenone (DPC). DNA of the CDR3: TGCGCCAGCAGCTTGGAGAACGGGGTTAATGAGCAGTTCTTC. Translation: CASSLENGVNEQFF.